The clone carrying this T cell receptor (beta chain) was detected many times. The antigen remains undetermined. Fresh peripheral blood, less than 11 ml of it, supplied the PBMCs. TCR beta CDR3 sequences were amplified from RNA transcripts. When the TCR CDR3 underwent first-round RT-PCR, the HTBI primer set was used. TCRdb used MiXCR to reprocess the multiplex PCR reads, holding one entry per CDR3 protein. Here the sample spans 650,000 to 750,000 distinct CDR3 sequences, 14% being singletons. The data were taken from a study of T cells in Graves' hyperthyroidism and ophthalmopathy. General observations from the study: A model using 13 V-J features told ophthalmopathy apart from stable hyperthyroidism.

The receptor's source is a woman aged 18 to 35 with Graves' hyperthyroidism. Specimen: blood.

The CDR3 protein is CSAPPELYGYTF. Here the CDR3 DNA reads TGCAGTGCCCCCCCTGAGCTGTATGGCTACACCTTC. V is TRBV20-1 and J is TRBJ1-2, with unresolved D. The CDR3 runs 12 residues. V lost 6 bases to trimming and J lost 5 bases, with 13 bases between them. In germline, CDR1 is DFQATT, CDR2 SNEGSKA (reference sequence).